This TCR beta chain was sequenced in a study of T-cell memory formation after mild COVID-19 (dated by TCRdb to about 2021). A note on the overall study: TCR sequence clusters from the two donors were largely donor specific. Longitudinal TCRalpha and TCRbeta repertoire sequencing tracked T-cell clones expanding and contracting after mild COVID-19 in a couple of donors. The cohort was made up of two young adult volunteers, one female and one male, who were previously healthy. On the study overall, not on this receptor specifically: Contracting CD4+ clones turned up mainly in the CM and EM memory subsets, whereas EMRA was where CD8+ clones were enriched. Whether the second-wave clones peaking on day 37 were SARS-CoV-2 specific was not confirmed. Some responding clones were detected in pre-infection memory, which suggested that pre-existing cross-reactive memory T cells had joined the SARS-CoV-2 response. Only two mild cases were covered in the study, and larger cohorts including severe cases with pre-infection samples were considered necessary. Balanced CD4/CD8 phenotypes were observed for clones contracting from day 15 to 85, whereas a bias towards CD4+ was observed for a second wave of clones expanding from day 15 to 37.

Worth noting for this clonotype: The clone's antigen remains unknown. Base qualities are not at hand, and no much larger clone is one base apart.

The CDR3 spans 16 residues, from the cysteine through the phenylalanine. The kept DNA is CDR3 alone, 48 bases in frame from the first base. From V the trimming removes 2 bases and from J it removes 1 base, while the gene matches leave 7 bases of the junction unaccounted for. The germline V gene gives CDR1 as SGHRS and CDR2 as YFSETQ. Ficoll-Paque density gradient centrifugation was the method used to isolate PBMCs. The reads were generated on an Illumina NovaSeq 6000. Using 5'RACE with constant-segment primers, TCRalpha and TCRbeta cDNA libraries were constructed, with sample barcodes and unique molecular identifiers added in the process. Trizol reagent was used to extract RNA from every sample. The libraries were amplified in two PCR steps, and the second step added a second sample barcode and Illumina TruSeq adapters. Sequencing of libraries was performed on an Illumina NovaSeq with 2 x 150 bp paired-end reads. In the source study's methods: The reads were demultiplexed and collapsed into UMI-guided consensus sequences using migec v1.2.7. With mixcr v2.1.11, UMI consensuses were aligned to TRA and TRB V and J templates and assembled into clonotypes. Expanded or contracted clonotypes were those called significant by both edgeR and NoisET, with noise models trained on biological replicates. edgeR calls used a false discovery rate-adjusted p below 0.01 and a log2 fold-change threshold of 1. As an exploratory analysis of dynamics, max-normalized trajectories of the 1000 most abundant clonotypes were examined with PCA combined with hierarchical clustering. Separately sequenced CD4+ and CD8+ repertoires were used to assign the CD4 or CD8 phenotype of responding clones. TCRdb took the public reads, trimmed them with fastp at Q25, ran MiXCR for clone calling and kept in-frame beta chains. Each entry is one CDR3 protein sequence, shown with its most common DNA and genes. For this entry, the V and J calls and clone size follow TCRdb and not the study's own pipeline. The sample table records tens of thousands of distinct CDR3 sequences; approximately 15% of these occur just once. 31% of the sample is held by the ten biggest clonotypes.

This receptor was taken from an adult woman who had mild COVID-19 (a few samples of this study predate the infection). The sample titles of this study are shuffled in the database, so cell type and time point are left out; the donor was told from shared clones. The chain employs TRBV5-1 and TRBJ2-3, with 7 bases aligning to TRBD2. Sequenced: PBMCs or a T cell subset sorted from them (not recorded which). The bases are TGCGCCAGCAGCTTCCTTAGCGGGCCGCGCACAGATACGCAGTATTTT. Translated, it reads CASSFLSGPRTDTQYF.